This T cell receptor beta chain appears in the sequencing data of a study of identical twins. This clonotype has a count of ten or more. Antigen: not known. Study-level results: Analyses of zero insertions could, in part, be confounded by invariant MAIT and iNKT cells. Sequences that were out-of-frame, alpha and twin-shared displayed an excess of low generation probability.

Via MiXCR, TCRdb re-called the 5' RACE reads, giving one row per CDR3 protein. The sample holds under 900,000 distinct CDR3 sequences, around an eighth seen once. CDR3 length: 16 residues. V lost 0 bases and J 4 bases, leaving 15 bases between the germline ends. Germline-derived CDR1 and CDR2 are MGHRA and YSYEKL. Another study also made use of these data, one on yellow fever vaccine responses in identical twins.

The chain is built from TRBV4-1 and TRBJ1-1; D is ambiguous. Sequencing was performed on PBMCs. This sequence originates from a woman aged 18-30 years in good health. CDR3 amino acids: CASSQEPGSGFTEAFF. The CDR3 DNA reads TGCGCCAGCAGCCAAGAGCCAGGCTCGGGGTTCACTGAAGCTTTCTTT.